What follows are 10 T cell receptor beta chains derived from one specimen sequenced in a study of CD8+CD57+ T cells in acquired aplastic anemia. Genomic DNA templated the TCR beta VDJ and CDR3 profiling. TCRdb re-analysed the reads in MiXCR, keeping a single row per CDR3 protein. The table shows roughly 500,000 distinct CDR3 sequences, with around 32% occurring only once. Patients selected for sequencing had displayed CD8+CD57+ cell expansion by flow cytometry. The sample taken for sequencing was sorted CD4+, CD8+, or CD8+CD57+ T cells (not recorded which) from PBMCs. Source of these receptors: a human donor with aplastic anemia.

The gene calls are TRBV7-2 and TRBJ2-1; D gene ambiguous. The CDR3 runs to 13 residues. Germline V gene lookup returns CDR1 SGHTA and CDR2 FQGNSA. V gave up 5 bases and J gave up 4 bases, with 9 bases separating them. DNA for the CDR3: TGTGCCAGCAGCCAAGGGCTTTACAATGAGCAGTTCTTC. This codes for CASSQGLYNEQFF.

This clonotype was found a few times. The V call is TRBV3-1, the J call TRBJ1-6; a possible D gene is TRBD1 (6 bases). Trimming shortened V by 5 bases and J by 5 bases, and 13 bases separated the two germline ends. Germline loops: CDR1 LGHDT, CDR2 YNNKEL (reference sequence). The CDR3 has 15 amino acids. The CDR3 is CASSFRGLHNSPLHF. Written as DNA, the CDR3 is TGTGCCAGCAGCTTCAGGGGATTACATAATTCACCCCTCCACTTT.

Notes on this clonotype: This clone may be a read error of a much larger clone one base away. The chain employs TRBV19 and TRBJ1-5, with a weak D call TRBD1 (5 bases). The CDR3 is made up of 14 amino acids. The germline gives CDR1 LNHDA, CDR2 SQIVND (reference sequence). Trimming removed 7 bases from V and 6 bases from J, with 16 bases in between. DNA for the CDR3: TGTGCCAGTAAGGCGGTCGGGGGAGGTCAGCCCCAGCATTTT. Amino acids: CASKAVGGGQPQHF.

The V gene is TRBV20-1, the J gene TRBJ2-1; TRBD1 matches 8 bases. The V and J ends lost 5 bases and 1 base, in that order; junction bases with no gene match: 4. Germline lookup yields CDR1 DFQATT and CDR2 SNEGSKA (reference sequence). The CDR3 is 14 residues long. The CDR3 DNA sequence: TGCAGTGCTTCCGGGACAGGATCCTACAATGAGCAGTTCTTC. Protein product: CSASGTGSYNEQFF.

This clonotype appeared many times. V usage is TRBV2 and J usage is TRBJ1-1; 8 nucleotides match TRBD1. This CDR3 region has 14 residues. With 6 bases clipped from V and 1 base from J, the junction kept 4 bases outside the gene matches. Looked up from germline, CDR1 is SNHLY and CDR2 is FYNNEI. The CDR3: CASRTGQGNTEAFF. The DNA of the CDR3 is TGTGCCAGCAGAACTGGACAGGGGAACACTGAAGCTTTCTTT. Based on the CDR3 plus reference TRBV2 and TRBJ1-1, the full variable domain is EPEVTQTPSHQVTQMGQEVILRCVPISNHLYFYWYRQILGQKVEFLVSFYNNEISEKSEIFDDQFSVERPDGSNFTLKIRSTKLEDSAMYFCASRTGQGNTEAFFGQGTRLTVV.

The sample holds many counts of this clonotype. The genes are TRBV25-1 and TRBJ1-2, with 9 bases aligning to TRBD1. Germline CDR1 MGHDK, CDR2 SYGVNS. V gave up 1 base and J gave up 6 bases; unmatched junction bases: 6. This CDR3 comprises 15 residues. The CDR3 loop is CASSESQGAHHGYTF. The CDR3 DNA reads as TGTGCCAGCAGTGAATCACAGGGGGCGCATCATGGCTACACCTTC.

This clonotype was seen a handful of times. CDR3: CSASSVAGLQETQYF. The DNA of the CDR3 is TGCAGTGCCTCCTCGGTGGCGGGGCTCCAAGAGACCCAGTACTTC. The chain has TRBV20-1 and TRBJ2-5, with D possibly TRBD2 on 6 matching bases. Trimming stripped 6 bases from V and 1 base from J, with 18 bases between. Per the germline V gene, CDR1 is DFQATT and CDR2 is SNEGSKA (reference sequence). The length of the CDR3 is 15 residues.

In the case of this clonotype: This sequence may be a read error, since a much larger clone differs from it by one base. V is TRBV10-3 and J is TRBJ1-2; D is possibly TRBD1 (5 bases). Germline V gene lookup returns CDR1 ENHRY and CDR2 SYGVKD. V dropped 10 bases and J dropped 6 bases, with 15 bases sitting between them. The length of the CDR3 is 12 residues. Here the CDR3 reads CASGDRGHGYTF. CDR3 DNA sequence: TGTGCCAGCGGTGATAGGGGTCATGGCTACACCTTC.

The J gene is TRBJ1-5, the V gene TRBV2; D might be TRBD1 (6 bases). There are 15 residues in the CDR3. The germline V and J ends were trimmed by 5 bases and 5 bases, with 16 bases remaining between them. Germline CDR1 reads SNHLY; CDR2 reads FYNNEI. The CDR3: CASSSRGAQDQPQHF. CDR3 DNA: TGTGCCAGCAGTTCAAGGGGGGCGCAGGATCAGCCCCAGCATTTT.

This clonotype was counted a few times. The chain is built from TRBV5-4 and TRBJ2-6; 8 bases match TRBD1. In germline, CDR1 is SGHNT, CDR2 YYREEE (reference sequence). This CDR3 contains 17 residues. The J segment lost 0 bases and the V segment lost 0 bases, leaving 2 bases of the junction unmatched. The chain's CDR3 is CASSLVQGASGANVLTF. In DNA form, the CDR3 reads TGTGCCAGCAGCTTGGTCCAGGGGGCCTCTGGGGCCAACGTCCTGACTTTC.